The present TCR beta chain was sequenced within a study of blood T cells in healthy people across ages (dated by TCRdb to 2014 to 2015). For the study in its entirety: In model experiments, template switching captured roughly one uniquely barcoded TCR beta cDNA molecule for every two T cells. Donors of different ages were randomly distributed across sequencing lanes to avoid experimental bias. Age-related changes in TCR beta repertoire diversity were measured in the study by deep sequencing normalized with unique cDNA molecular identifiers. For two donors (one aged 18 to 30 and one aged 80 or older), the study analyzed two additional independent replicas of 1 million unique cDNA reads from the same blood draw. The donors were split into four age groups: young (average around 15 years), middle-aged (roughly 39), aged (62) and long-lived (over 75). Results and caveats for the whole study, not just this receptor: Observed TCR beta diversity per million T cells fell roughly linearly with age, and a significant reduction was already apparent by age about 36. The CMV infection status of donors was not known, potentially confounding age-related changes in expanded clonotypes. Observed TCR beta diversity correlated strongly with the percentage of naive T cells measured by flow cytometry. Estimates of total diversity from one million sequenced T cells were regarded as lower bounds and underestimates. Conclusive comparison of naive and antigen-experienced compartments was prevented by the profiling of bulk unsorted PBMCs. The long-lived group showed more naive CD4+ T cells, fewer expanded clones and increased TCR diversity than the aged group, suggesting age selection.

Preparation of the library involved 5' RACE. TCRdb lists the instrument as Illumina HiSeq 2500. The second PCR ran for about 7 to 11 cycles and used a J-beta primer mix along with a sample-barcoded 5' primer. Each TCR beta cDNA molecule received a unique molecular identifier from a template-switch 5' adaptor carrying 12 random nucleotides. At least 2.5 million CDR3-containing paired-end reads were obtained from each sample. First-strand cDNA was synthesized from all RNA with the Mint cDNA synthesis kit, primed by a TRBC-specific oligonucleotide. After uracil-DNA glycosylase treatment, a first 18-cycle PCR used universal primers M1SS and BC2_uni_R on all cDNA. The authors' analysis ran thus. For normalization, 1 million high-quality reads, each with a distinct molecular identifier, were randomly selected from each sample. Reads sharing molecular identifiers were discarded rather than binned into consensus sequences. CDR3 identification, clonotype clustering and error correction used MiTCR with a Q25 quality threshold and the strictest error-elimination algorithm. A nonparametric unseen species model with Euler transformation was used to estimate lower-bound total TCR beta diversity. Through fastp at Q25 and MiXCR, TCRdb rebuilt clones from the public reads, retaining in-frame beta chains. When rows share a CDR3 protein, they turn into one entry using the most common DNA and genes. None of the V and J calls come from the authors' own analysis; TCRdb made them. The sample table records hundreds of thousands of distinct CDR3 sequences; over 40% of these occur just once. In total, the top ten clones hold about 32% of the sample.

Comment on this clonotype: The antigen it binds to is not known. The record has no base qualities; no much larger clone is one base away.

The donors were around 39 Caucasian individuals from Russia, aged 6 to 90 years, who were systemically healthy. Approximately 10 milliliters of peripheral blood were collected from each donor into EDTA-treated Vacutainer tubes. Ficoll-Paque density-gradient centrifugation was used to isolate PBMCs, with at least 6.5 million per sample. Trizol reagent was used to extract total RNA from PBMCs, with at least 5.5 micrograms per sample. For every donor, flow cytometry on a PBMC aliquot measured the percentage of naive CD45RAhigh/CD27high T cells. The TCR sequence derives from a man older than 75 in good health. Sequencing used blood.

The nucleotide sequence reads TGTGCCACCAGTGATTTGGACAGGGACGATGGCTACACCTTC. Translation gives CATSDLDRDDGYTF. The V and J segments used are TRBV24-1 and TRBJ1-2; 7 central bases correspond to TRBD1. V loses 0 bases at its end and J loses 6 bases; junction bases beyond the gene matches: 3. Including cysteine and phenylalanine, the CDR3 has 14 amino acids. CDR3 DNA is the only sequence kept; it has 42 bases, read in frame from the first base. As encoded in the germline V gene, CDR1 is KGHDR while CDR2 is SFDVKD.